This T cell receptor (beta chain) was sequenced during a study of shared clonotypes between healthy human individuals. Clones were read by immunoSEQ multiplex PCR, and TCRdb kept only the in-frame ones, dropping some. The sample comprises around 2.5 million clones, roughly 93% of which are singletons, and roughly 0.39% rests with the top ten. Trimming cost V 4 bases and J 2 bases, with 16 bases left between them. CDR3 length equals 16 residues. Per the germline V gene, CDR1 is SEHNR and CDR2 is FQNEAQ (reference sequence). This chain connects TRBV7-9 to TRBJ2-3, with no clear D. Sequenced material: naive CD4+ T cells from PBMCs. Noted subset: CD45RA+ positively selected. The receptor was derived from a man between 18 and 29 years old in good health. Some clones in this sample may be carry-over from other donors' samples. The CDR3 DNA reads as TGTGCCAGCAGCTCCCAACGGACGGTTTTCACAGATACGCAGTATTTT. Translating it yields CASSSQRTVFTDTQYF.